One sample yielded the 14 T cell receptor beta chains listed below, sequenced in a study of monozygotic twins with cystic fibrosis. Repertoires were generated with immunoSEQ multiplex PCR, while TCRdb's copy carries only in-frame clones and drops some. The sample lists about 10,000 clones, approximately 99.4% occurring once. The sample comprised blood. These receptors all stem from a man younger than 30 with cystic fibrosis.

The CDR3: CASSLRGGVDGYTF. The DNA for the CDR3 is TGTGCCAGCAGTTTAAGAGGAGGGGTGGATGGCTACACCTTC. The V gene is TRBV27, the J gene TRBJ1-2, with a weak D call TRBD1 (5 bases). V was shortened by 2 bases and J by 6 bases, with 13 bases between the two germline ends. This CDR3 is built from 14 residues. The V gene's germline CDR1 is MNHEY and CDR2 SMNVEV (reference sequence).

The rearrangement joins TRBV11-1 to TRBJ2-7, with 8 nucleotides matching TRBD1. The V and J ends lost 5 bases and 2 bases, in that order; junction bases with no gene match: 5. Germline CDR1 SGHAT, CDR2 FQDESV (reference sequence). This CDR3 is built from 14 residues. The CDR3 region has the DNA TGTGCCAGCAGCCCTCCAGGGGGCCCCTACGAGCAGTACTTC. Its protein is CASSPPGGPYEQYF.

The gene calls are TRBV19 and TRBJ1-2, with 7 positions matching TRBD1. V lost 5 bases to trimming and J lost 8 bases; unmatched junction nucleotides: 8. The CDR3 contains 13 residues. Germline V gives CDR1 LNHDA, CDR2 SQIVND (reference sequence). The CDR3, as DNA: TGTGCCAGTAGTGCCGACAGGGTGGAAGGCTACACCTTC. Translation: CASSADRVEGYTF. The whole variable domain, remainder taken from reference TRBV19 and TRBJ1-2, is DGGITQSPKYLFRKEGQNVTLSCEQNLNHDAMYWYRQDPGQGLRLIYYSQIVNDFQKGDIAEGYSVSREKKESFPLTVTSAQKNPTAFYLCASSADRVEGYTFGSGTRLTVV.

V is TRBV9 and J is TRBJ2-5; no clear D. The CDR3 consists of 15 residues. Looked up from germline, CDR1 is SGDLS and CDR2 is YYNGEE. The V and J ends lost 3 bases and 4 bases respectively, with 16 bases between them. The CDR3, as DNA: TGTGCCAGCAGCGGCGGTTCTTACCGAAGAGAGACCCAGTACTTC. Translating gives CASSGGSYRRETQYF.

The chain recombines TRBV6-6 with TRBJ2-3, with D uncertain. The germline V gene encodes CDR1 MNHNY and CDR2 SVGAGI (reference sequence). Trimming shortened V by 6 bases and J by 2 bases, and 3 bases separated the two germline ends. The CDR3 loop spans 11 amino acids. DNA for the CDR3: TGTGCCAGCAGGCTCACAGATACGCAGTATTTT. Its protein product is CASRLTDTQYF.

This rearrangement joins TRBV7-9 to TRBJ2-1; D may be TRBD2 (5 bases). V was trimmed by 1 base and J by 9 bases, leaving 7 bases between them. Germline V gives CDR1 SEHNR, CDR2 FQNEAQ (reference sequence). The CDR3 is 12 amino acids. DNA of the CDR3: TGTGCCAGCAGCTTAGGAGGGAGTGAGCAGTTCTTC. It translates to CASSLGGSEQFF. The full variable domain, in which reference TRBV7-9 and TRBJ2-1 provide the parts outside the CDR3, is DTGVSQNPRHKITKRGQNVTFRCDPISEHNRLYWYRQTLGQGPEFLTYFQNEAQLEKSRLLSDRFSAERPKGSFSTLEIQRTEQGDSAMYLCASSLGGSEQFFGPGTRLTVL.

The genes are TRBV28 and TRBJ2-5, with D possibly matching TRBD2 (7 bases). The CDR3 contains 14 residues. Trimming removed 2 bases at V and 5 bases at J, with 12 bases between. Germline-derived CDR1 and CDR2 are MDHEN and SYDVKM. The CDR3 DNA is TGTGCCAGCAGTTTAGGGGGGGCCGGGGAGACCCAGTACTTC. It yields the protein CASSLGGAGETQYF.

This chain uses TRBV27 with TRBJ2-2, with 8 nucleotides matching TRBD1. J gave up 4 bases and V 1 base, and 8 bases lay outside the gene matches. There are 17 residues in the CDR3. Germline V gene data show CDR1 as MNHEY and CDR2 as SMNVEV (reference sequence). CDR3 DNA sequence: TGTGCCAGCAGTTTATTTCCGACAGGGGAGGTCACCGGGGAGCTGTTTTTT. It specifies CASSLFPTGEVTGELFF.

This clone was seen a single time. The V call is TRBV7-2, the J call TRBJ1-6; 8 bases match TRBD1. The CDR3 runs to 14 residues. CDR1 and CDR2 (germline): SGHTA, FQGNSA. V shed 1 base and J 9 bases; nucleotides not matched to a gene: 2. In DNA, the CDR3 is TGTGCCAGCAGCTTAGACAGGGGGTCTTCACCCCTCCACTTT. Translation: CASSLDRGSSPLHF.

This rearrangement joins TRBV19 to TRBJ1-2, with D maybe TRBD1 (5 bases). V was clipped by 3 bases and J by 5 bases, with 13 bases between them. The CDR3 loop spans 14 amino acids. Per the germline V gene, CDR1 is LNHDA and CDR2 is SQIVND (reference sequence). CDR3 in amino acids: CASSMGPVPYGYTF. CDR3 nucleotides: TGTGCCAGTAGTATGGGGCCCGTTCCATATGGCTACACCTTC.

The sample holds one count of this clone. The V call is TRBV7-4, the J call TRBJ2-7, with TRBD1 matching 10 bases. The CDR3 length is 16 residues. V was pared by 4 bases and J by 4 bases, with 10 bases of the junction left unmatched. The germline V gene has CDR1 SGHVT and CDR2 SQSDAQ. The CDR3 DNA follows: TGTGCCAGCAGCTCCACCGGGGACAGGGGCCCGTACGAGCAGTACTTC. Protein sequence: CASSSTGDRGPYEQYF.

In DNA form, the CDR3 reads TGCGCCAGCAGCCAAGATATCTCGCGGGGGGGCCTCAGCTACGAGCAGTACTTC. The encoded protein is CASSQDISRGGLSYEQYF. The V call is TRBV4-3, the J call TRBJ2-7; 9 positions agree with TRBD2. CDR3 length: 18 amino acids. The V and J ends lost 0 bases and 3 bases, in that order; junction bases with no gene match: 12. Germline V lookup: CDR1 LGHNA, CDR2 YSLEER.

CDR3 nucleotides: TGTGCCAGCACCACTGGGCCGCGACAAGAGACCCAGTACTTC. This sequence encodes CASTTGPRQETQYF. The chain recombines TRBV5-4 with TRBJ2-5, with D hard to call. Trimming took 6 bases from V and 2 from J, leaving 14 bases between them. The CDR3 covers 14 residues. Looked up from germline, CDR1 is SGHNT and CDR2 is YYREEE (reference sequence).

The chain carries TRBV2 and TRBJ2-1; D possibly corresponds to TRBD1 (6 bases). Trimming pared 5 bases from V and 6 bases from J, leaving 11 bases between. This CDR3 has 13 residues. Per germline, CDR1 SNHLY and CDR2 FYNNEI. In nucleotides, the CDR3 is TGTGCCAGCAGTAACCAGGGGCGCAATGAGCAGTTCTTC. It specifies CASSNQGRNEQFF. The entire variable domain, with the rest obtained from reference TRBV2 and TRBJ2-1, is as follows: EPEVTQTPSHQVTQMGQEVILRCVPISNHLYFYWYRQILGQKVEFLVSFYNNEISEKSEIFDDQFSVERPDGSNFTLKIRSTKLEDSAMYFCASSNQGRNEQFFGPGTRLTVL.